These 14 T cell receptor beta chains were sequenced from one sample in a study of shared clonotypes between healthy human individuals. Sequenced by immunoSEQ multiplex PCR; TCRdb stores in-frame clones only, minus some. This table has roughly 590,000 clones, nearly 97% appearing once. Naive CD8 populations comprised CD45RO-negative cells positively selected for CCR7, excluding terminally differentiated effector memory CD45RA+ cells. The sequenced sample was naive CD8+ T cells sorted from blood. Source of these receptors: a woman in her 30s in good health.

CDR3 sequence: CASSPDRYEQYF. The CDR3, as DNA: TGTGCCAGCAGCCCAGACAGGTACGAGCAGTACTTC. V and J are TRBV7-9 and TRBJ2-7, with a weak D call TRBD1 (6 bases). The CDR3 loop spans 12 amino acids. Per the germline V gene, CDR1 is SEHNR and CDR2 is FQNEAQ (reference sequence). The germline V and J ends were trimmed by 5 bases and 4 bases, with 9 bases remaining between them. Full variable domain (missing parts from reference TRBV7-9 and TRBJ2-7): DTGVSQNPRHKITKRGQNVTFRCDPISEHNRLYWYRQTLGQGPEFLTYFQNEAQLEKSRLLSDRFSAERPKGSFSTLEIQRTEQGDSAMYLCASSPDRYEQYFGPGTRLTVT.

This clone was seen once. V is TRBV2 and J is TRBJ2-7; possible D gene TRBD2, 6 bases. The length of the CDR3 is 15 residues. Between the trimmed V and J ends, which lost 4 bases and 1 base, there was a span of 14 bases. The germline V gene has CDR1 SNHLY and CDR2 FYNNEI. The CDR3: CASSVGATSSYEQYF. The DNA for the CDR3 is TGTGCCAGCAGTGTTGGCGCGACTAGTTCCTACGAGCAGTACTTC.

This rearrangement joins TRBV28 to TRBJ1-1, with a possible D match to TRBD1 (6 bases). Germline lookup yields CDR1 MDHEN and CDR2 SYDVKM. The CDR3 has 15 residues. Trimming removed 4 bases at V and 1 base at J, with 13 bases between. This chain's CDR3 is CASSSGVNGNTEAFF. The CDR3 DNA follows: TGTGCCAGCAGTTCAGGGGTCAACGGGAACACTGAAGCTTTCTTT. Complete variable domain (other parts from reference TRBV28 and TRBJ1-1): DVKVTQSSRYLVKRTGEKVFLECVQDMDHENMFWYRQDPGLGLRLIYFSYDVKMKEKGDIPEGYSVSREKKERFSLILESASTNQTSMYLCASSSGVNGNTEAFFGQGTRLTVV.

V and J are TRBV4-1 and TRBJ2-1, with 16 positions matching TRBD2. CDR1 is MGHRA and CDR2 is YSYEKL in the germline V gene. V trimming: 4 bases; J trimming: 0 bases; junction bases outside the gene matches: 3. The CDR3 runs 18 residues. CDR3 nucleotides: TGCGCCAGCAGCCCGGGACTAGCGGGAGGGCCCTCCTACAATGAGCAGTTCTTC. Protein sequence: CASSPGLAGGPSYNEQFF.

The chain recombines TRBV27 with TRBJ2-7, with D maybe TRBD2 (5 bases). CDR3 length: 16 amino acids. CDR1 is MNHEY, CDR2 SMNVEV, per germline (reference sequence). V was pared by 6 bases and J by 2 bases, with 20 bases between. Written as DNA, the CDR3 is TGTGCCAGCAGCCAAGGGCCGGGGTCCCGAGCCTACGAGCAGTACTTC. This translates into CASSQGPGSRAYEQYF.

The chain combines TRBV7-9 with TRBJ2-7, with D tentatively TRBD2 (5 bases). V was pared by 0 bases and J by 6 bases, with 6 bases between. The germline CDR1 and CDR2 sequences are SEHNR and FQNEAQ (reference sequence). The CDR3 loop spans 12 amino acids. CDR3: CASSLAAGEQYF. CDR3 coding DNA: TGTGCCAGCAGCTTAGCGGCGGGCGAGCAGTACTTC.

This chain links TRBV27 with TRBJ2-7, with TRBD2 identical over 10 bases. Germline trimming cut 5 bases from V and 0 bases from J; bases unmatched to any gene: 1. Germline V CDR1 and CDR2: MNHEY, SMNVEV (reference sequence). CDR3 length: 14 residues. CDR3 region: CASSTSGISYEQYF. CDR3 DNA: TGTGCCAGCAGTACTAGCGGGATCTCCTACGAGCAGTACTTC.

The chain carries TRBV6-5 and TRBJ1-2, with D perhaps TRBD1 (5 bases). The CDR3 is 13 amino acids. V lost 2 bases and J lost 7, with 11 bases in between. Germline loops: CDR1 MNHEY, CDR2 SVGAGI. DNA of the CDR3: TGTGCCAGCAGTTACGGGGACGCGGGTGGCTACACCTTC. It codes for CASSYGDAGGYTF.

The V gene is TRBV15, the J gene TRBJ2-5, with 10 positions matching TRBD1. The J segment lost 11 bases and the V segment lost 1 base, leaving 10 bases of the junction unmatched. The length of the CDR3 is 15 residues. Germline lookup yields CDR1 LNHNV and CDR2 YYDKDF (reference sequence). CDR3 coding DNA: TGTGCCACCAGCAGAGCTACGGGACAGGGGAGTGAGCAGTACTTC. It encodes CATSRATGQGSEQYF.

This chain links TRBV27 with TRBJ2-7; perhaps TRBD2 as D (6 bases). From germline, CDR1 is MNHEY and CDR2 SMNVEV (reference sequence). Trimming stripped 5 bases from V and 6 bases from J, with 17 bases between. CDR3 length equals 14 residues. The CDR3 protein is CASSPRWGVAEQYF. The CDR3 DNA reads as TGTGCCAGCAGTCCGCGGTGGGGGGTGGCCGAGCAGTACTTC.

The chain is built from TRBV6-5 and TRBJ1-1; D might be TRBD1 (6 bases). This CDR3 has 14 amino acids. V shed 2 bases and J shed 5 bases, with 12 bases lying between them. The germline V gene has CDR1 MNHEY and CDR2 SVGAGI. CDR3 coding DNA: TGTGCCAGCAGTTACGGGGGGCTGGATACTGAAGCTTTCTTT. It translates to CASSYGGLDTEAFF.

This chain links TRBV20-1 with TRBJ1-1, with D unclear. CDR3 length: 9 amino acids. Per the germline V gene, CDR1 is DFQATT and CDR2 is SNEGSKA (reference sequence). The ends were cut back, 7 bases at V and 8 bases at J, with 8 bases in the middle. CDR3 in DNA: TGCAGTGTTGACTGGGAAGCTTTCTTT. This gives the protein CSVDWEAFF.

The table lists this clone with a few counts. The chain couples TRBV4-1 to TRBJ1-5, with unresolved D. The CDR3 length is 12 residues. Germline lookup yields CDR1 MGHRA and CDR2 YSYEKL. Trimming removed 2 bases at V and 7 bases at J, with 6 bases between. Here the CDR3 DNA reads TGCGCCAGCAGCCAATTGGGGCAGCCCCAGCATTTT. Amino acid sequence: CASSQLGQPQHF.

The V and J genes are TRBV5-6 and TRBJ2-5; D may be TRBD2 (6 bases). Matching the DNA end better, TRBJ2-7 makes the J call doubtful. CDR1 and CDR2 from the germline V gene are SGHDT and YYEEEE. The CDR3 sequence is 14 residues long. The CDR3 protein is CASGTGLPSYEQYF. The CDR3 DNA follows: TGTGCCAGCGGCACGGGACTCCCCTCCTACGAGCAGTACTTC.